Presented here are 4 T cell receptor beta chains from one specimen sequenced in a study of T cells in Graves' hyperthyroidism and ophthalmopathy. The investigators amplified TCR beta CDR3 regions from RNA transcripts. The primer set for the first-round RT-PCR of the TCR CDR3 was HTBI. TCRdb re-called the multiplex PCR reads through MiXCR, storing one row per CDR3 protein. The sample comprises approximately 430,000 distinct CDR3 sequences, roughly 14% of which are singletons, and less than 15% rests with the top ten. The material sequenced was blood. The receptor set was obtained from a man aged 18-30 years with Graves' ophthalmopathy.

Ten or more counts support this clonotype. V and J are TRBV7-9 and TRBJ2-1; possible D gene TRBD1, 5 bases. The V gene lost 8 bases and the J gene lost 6 bases, with 20 bases spanning the gap. Germline values: CDR1 SEHNR, CDR2 FQNEAQ (reference sequence). CDR3 size: 15 residues. The CDR3 DNA is TGTGCCAGCTGCCCTGGGGCTAGTCTCGTCAATGAGCAGTTCTTC. The encoded protein is CASCPGASLVNEQFF.

V and J are TRBV3-1 and TRBJ2-4; TRBD2 matches 7 bases. Germline values: CDR1 LGHDT, CDR2 YNNKEL (reference sequence). After removal of 1 base from V and 1 base from J, the junction contained 10 bases not matched to a gene. CDR3 length: 18 amino acids. The CDR3 sequence is CASSQAGGGVWAKNIQYF. In DNA, the CDR3 is TGTGCCAGCAGCCAAGCGGGGGGAGGGGTTTGGGCCAAAAACATTCAGTACTTC.

This clonotype was seen ten or more times. V usage is TRBV7-9 and J usage is TRBJ2-7; D is undetermined. The CDR3 extends over 14 amino acids. Trimming shortened V by 0 bases and J by 3 bases, and 9 bases separated the two germline ends. Per germline, CDR1 SEHNR and CDR2 FQNEAQ (reference sequence). Written as DNA, the CDR3 is TGTGCCAGCAGCTTAGCGGGGTCCTACTACGAGCAGTACTTC. It encodes CASSLAGSYYEQYF.

The chain couples TRBV13 to TRBJ2-2; 8 positions match TRBD1. This CDR3 comprises 17 residues. Trimming removed 4 bases from V and 5 bases from J; junction bases left unmatched: 12. Germline CDR1 is PRHDT and CDR2 is FYEKMQ (reference sequence). CDR3 coding DNA: TGTGCCAGCAGCTGGAGTTTCCGACAGGGGAGAACCGGGGAGCTGTTTTTT. Amino acid sequence: CASSWSFRQGRTGELFF.